A selection of T cell receptor beta chains follows, all from one sample in a study of response to subunit inactivated influenza vaccine. Each CDR3 protein gets one entry after TCRdb re-called the RT-PCR reads with MiXCR. The sample records hundreds of thousands of distinct CDR3 sequences, 18% being singletons. The sequencing used PBMCs from blood, collected approximately 5 days after vaccination. The receptors stem from a man aged 50 or older who received an inactivated influenza vaccine. CDR3s include the opening cysteine and the closing phenylalanine or tryptophan. D genes are given only for firm matches. Expanded clones are given a class, and other clones once, few, many or no size at all.

TRBV12-3/TRBV12-4	.	TRBJ2-5	few	CASSFIRGAETQYF	TGTGCCAGCAGTTTTATACGGGGGGCGGAGACCCAGTACTTC
TRBV12-3/TRBV12-4	TRBD1	TRBJ1-4	few	CASSGQVGLPTNEKLFF	TGTGCCAGCAGCGGACAGGTGGGGCTGCCAACTAATGAAAAACTGTTTTTT
TRBV28	.	TRBJ2-7	many	CASSPPLEGLNYEQYF	TGTGCCAGCAGTCCACCCCTCGAAGGGCTCAACTACGAGCAGTACTTC
TRBV11-2	.	TRBJ2-3	.	CASSLDPPATDTQYF	TGTGCCAGCAGCTTAGATCCCCCAGCCACAGATACGCAGTATTTT
TRBV5-6	.	TRBJ1-2	few	CASSLEELTNYGYTF	TGTGCCAGCAGCTTGGAGGAACTAACTAACTATGGCTACACCTTC
TRBV2	.	TRBJ1-2	few	CASRQGPYGYTF	TGTGCCAGCAGACAGGGTCCCTATGGCTACACCTTC
TRBV20-1	TRBD1	TRBJ2-5	.	CSASHTGVGGTRGTETQYF	TGCAGTGCTAGTCACACAGGGGTTGGGGGCACAAGGGGAACGGAGACCCAGTACTTC
TRBV5-1	TRBD1	TRBJ1-2	.	CASSAGTGFSYTF	TGCGCCAGCAGCGCCGGGACAGGGTTTAGCTACACCTTC
TRBV4-1	.	TRBJ1-1	few	CASSLTAGADTEAFF	TGCGCCAGCAGCCTGACAGCAGGGGCGGACACTGAAGCTTTCTTT
TRBV18	.	TRBJ1-6	.	CASSENNGSPLHF	TGTGCCAGCTCAGAAAATAATGGTTCACCCCTCCACTTT
TRBV5-1	.	TRBJ2-3	many	CASSLNPGKDTQYF	TGCGCCAGCAGCTTGAACCCCGGTAAAGATACGCAGTATTTT
TRBV6-1	TRBD2	TRBJ2-7	few	CASSLLGLAGSYEQYF	TGTGCCAGCAGCCTCCTCGGACTAGCGGGTAGCTACGAGCAGTACTTC
TRBV24-1	.	TRBJ2-7	many	CATSDFGTPRYF	TGTGCCACCAGTGATTTTGGGACACCCAGGTACTTC
TRBV5-6	.	TRBJ1-2	few	CASSPDSKTYGYTF	TGTGCCAGCAGCCCGGACAGTAAGACCTATGGCTACACCTTC
TRBV2	.	TRBJ1-2	.	CASSDAEANYGYTF	TGTGCCAGCAGTGACGCAGAAGCTAACTATGGCTACACCTTC
TRBV28	.	TRBJ2-7	few	CASNPGTLDYEQYF	TGTGCCAGCAACCCAGGGACGCTGGACTACGAGCAGTACTTC
TRBV20-1	.	TRBJ2-5	.	CSAMTIAKETQYF	TGCAGTGCTATGACGATCGCAAAAGAGACCCAGTACTTC
TRBV7-8	TRBD1	TRBJ1-1	.	CASSQRTGGLEAFF	TGTGCCAGCAGCCAAAGGACAGGGGGCCTTGAAGCTTTCTTT
TRBV11-2	.	TRBJ1-6	few	CASSLRQTSNSPLHF	TGTGCCAGCAGCCTCCGACAGACGAGTAATTCACCCCTCCACTTT
TRBV27	.	TRBJ1-2	few	CASSYLPGLEGYTF	TGTGCCAGCAGTTACCTGCCGGGGCTAGAGGGCTACACCTTC
TRBV20-1	.	TRBJ2-7	few	CSASSQTYEQYF	TGCAGTGCTAGTTCGCAGACCTACGAGCAGTACTTC
TRBV4-3	.	TRBJ2-1	few	CASSQEPLYNEQFF	TGCGCCAGCAGCCAAGAACCCCTGTACAATGAGCAGTTCTTC
TRBV9	.	TRBJ2-7	.	CASSVANGVGYEQYF	TGTGCCAGCAGCGTAGCTAACGGTGTTGGCTACGAGCAGTACTTC
TRBV7-8	TRBD1	TRBJ2-1	few	CASSSRQGKFNNEQFF	TGTGCCAGCAGCTCGAGACAGGGTAAATTCAACAATGAGCAGTTCTTC
TRBV6-2/TRBV6-3	.	TRBJ2-1	few	CASSYANGTGTSSDEQFF	TGTGCCAGCAGTTACGCCAATGGGACCGGGACTTCATCTGATGAGCAGTTCTTC
TRBV18	TRBD1	TRBJ2-7	many	CASSPRQGPYEQYF	TGCGCCAGCAGCCCACGACAGGGACCCTACGAGCAGTACTTC
TRBV2	TRBD2	TRBJ2-1	few	CASSDASGGLYNEQFF	TGTGCCAGCAGTGACGCTAGCGGGGGGCTCTACAATGAGCAGTTCTTC
TRBV6-1	TRBD2	TRBJ2-1	few	CASMPGLALNEQFF	TGTGCCAGCATGCCGGGACTAGCGTTGAATGAGCAGTTCTTC
TRBV7-9	TRBD1	TRBJ1-4	.	CASSSIGQAVEKLFF	TGTGCCAGCAGCTCCATCGGACAGGCCGTTGAAAAACTGTTTTTT
TRBV12-3/TRBV12-4	.	TRBJ1-2	.	CASSFDRKGSYGYTF	TGTGCCAGCAGCTTCGACAGAAAAGGTAGCTATGGCTACACCTTC
TRBV12-3/TRBV12-4	.	TRBJ1-1	.	CASRQSGEAFF	TGTGCCAGCAGGCAATCAGGAGAAGCTTTCTTT
TRBV20-1	.	TRBJ1-5	.	CSAREGGSNQPQHF	TGCAGTGCTAGAGAGGGGGGGAGCAATCAGCCCCAGCATTTT
TRBV6-6	TRBD1	TRBJ2-7	few	CASSYAGGEQYF	TGTGCCAGCAGTTACGCAGGGGGCGAGCAGTACTTC
TRBV29-1	.	TRBJ2-7	few	CSVEDQGTYEQYF	TGCAGCGTTGAAGATCAGGGTACCTACGAGCAGTACTTC
TRBV7-7	TRBD2	TRBJ2-1	many	CASSPSGTSAYNEQFF	TGTGCTAGCAGCCCATCCGGGACTAGCGCTTACAATGAGCAGTTCTTC
TRBV12-3/TRBV12-4	.	TRBJ1-6	.	CASSFGSLGNSPLHF	TGTGCCAGCAGTTTTGGGAGTCTAGGGAATTCACCCCTCCACTTT
TRBV7-9	.	TRBJ1-1	.	CASRSTAVNTEAFF	TGTGCCAGCAGATCGACAGCAGTGAACACTGAAGCTTTCTTT
TRBV29-1	TRBD1	TRBJ2-7	few	CSVTPSDRASYEQYF	TGCAGCGTTACGCCCTCTGACAGGGCCTCCTACGAGCAGTACTTC
TRBV6-2/TRBV6-3	TRBD2	TRBJ2-3	few	CASSYGTSGYTDTQYF	TGTGCCAGCAGTTACGGGACTAGCGGGTACACAGATACGCAGTATTTT
TRBV20-1	TRBD2	TRBJ2-3	.	CSPTGGGSGTQYF	TGCAGTCCGACTGGGGGGGGTTCGGGTACGCAGTATTTT
TRBV15	TRBD2	TRBJ2-1	few	CATSRDGLAGNEQFF	TGTGCCACCAGCAGAGATGGACTAGCGGGGAATGAGCAGTTCTTC
TRBV7-9	.	TRBJ1-1	.	CASSPWTSNTEAFF	TGTGCCAGCAGCCCATGGACAAGCAACACTGAAGCTTTCTTT
TRBV21-1	.	TRBJ2-7	many	CASSKLPRDRKLWEQYF	TGTGCCAGCAGCAAGTTACCACGGGACAGGAAGCTCTGGGAGCAGTACTTC
TRBV27	.	TRBJ2-5	.	CASSSHPQETQYF	TGTGCCAGCAGTTCGCACCCCCAAGAGACCCAGTACTTC
TRBV12-3/TRBV12-4	TRBD2	TRBJ2-1	.	CASSFGRGAYNEQFF	TGTGCCAGCAGTTTTGGGCGGGGGGCCTACAATGAGCAGTTCTTC
TRBV10-1	TRBD2	TRBJ2-1	.	CASSPTSGGQNEQFF	TGCGCCAGCAGTCCGACTAGCGGGGGCCAGAATGAGCAGTTCTTC
TRBV5-5	TRBD1	TRBJ2-5	.	CASSLVQPSKTGQETQYF	TGTGCCAGCAGCTTGGTCCAACCCTCAAAGACAGGGCAAGAGACCCAGTACTTC
TRBV29-1	.	TRBJ1-1	many	CSARQGYEAFF	TGCAGCGCAAGGCAGGGTTACGAAGCTTTCTTT
TRBV12-3/TRBV12-4	.	TRBJ2-3	.	CASSRGWGLSTDTQYF	TGTGCCAGCAGCCGGGGATGGGGCCTGAGCACAGATACGCAGTATTTT
TRBV5-6	TRBD2	TRBJ2-7	many	CASSHLAGGRSSYEQYF	TGTGCCAGCAGCCATCTAGCGGGAGGCCGGTCCTCCTACGAGCAGTACTTC
TRBV6-4	.	TRBJ2-5	.	CASSVWGKQETQYF	TGTGCCAGCAGTGTTTGGGGGAAGCAAGAGACCCAGTACTTC
TRBV7-9	.	TRBJ2-7	.	CASSAGGASKNYEQYF	TGTGCCAGCAGCGCGGGTGGGGCTAGCAAGAATTACGAGCAGTACTTC
TRBV5-1	.	TRBJ1-1	.	CASSVRGLRMNTEAFF	TGCGCCAGCAGTGTACGAGGGTTGAGAATGAACACTGAAGCTTTCTTT
TRBV25-1	.	TRBJ1-4	few	CASSEFLSMAKLFF	TGTGCCAGCAGTGAATTCCTGAGTATGGCTAAACTGTTTTTT
TRBV12-3/TRBV12-4	.	TRBJ2-1	.	CASSPPAHNEQFF	TGTGCCAGCAGTCCCCCGGCGCACAATGAGCAGTTCTTC
TRBV5-1	TRBD2	TRBJ2-7	many	CASSSQTTSGSYEQYF	TGCGCCAGCAGCTCCCAAACAACTAGCGGCTCCTACGAGCAGTACTTC